This entry concerns a single T cell receptor (beta chain). Its antigen is unknown. This CDR3 is 16 amino acids long. V lost 4 bases and J lost 8; bases outside the gene matches: 10. Germline V lookup: CDR1 ENHRY, CDR2 SYGVKD. Collection of ten milliliters of peripheral blood was performed for each donor. Isolated per sample were at least 7 million PBMCs. This entry belongs to a study of blood T cells in healthy people across ages. Alongside a J-beta primer mix, a sample-barcoded 5' primer served in a second PCR lasting roughly 7 to 11 cycles. Every sample produced at least 2.5 million CDR3-containing paired-end reads. One entry per CDR3 protein results from TCRdb running MiXCR on the 5' RACE reads. This sample yields hundreds of thousands of distinct CDR3 sequences, of which 50% to 65% are seen a single time; roughly two fifths belongs to the top ten. Study observations and caveats: Age showed a roughly linear inverse relationship with TCR beta diversity per million T cells.

The sequencing sample was made of blood. This chain connects TRBV10-3 to TRBJ2-1; 11 bases agree with TRBD1. This TCR derives from a man of 80 years or more in good health. CDR3 loop: CAISGVGQGVGYEQFF. The CDR3, as DNA: TGTGCCATCAGTGGTGTGGGACAGGGGGTAGGCTATGAGCAGTTCTTC.